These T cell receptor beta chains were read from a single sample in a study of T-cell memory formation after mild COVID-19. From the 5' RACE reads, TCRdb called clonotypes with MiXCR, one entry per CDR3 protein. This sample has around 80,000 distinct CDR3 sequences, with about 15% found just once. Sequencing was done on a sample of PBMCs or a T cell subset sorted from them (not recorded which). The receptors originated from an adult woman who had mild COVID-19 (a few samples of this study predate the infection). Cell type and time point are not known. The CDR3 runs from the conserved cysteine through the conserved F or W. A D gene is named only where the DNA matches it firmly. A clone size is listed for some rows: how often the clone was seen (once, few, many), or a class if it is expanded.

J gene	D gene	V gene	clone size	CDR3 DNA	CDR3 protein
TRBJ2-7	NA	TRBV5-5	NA	TGTGCCAGCAGCTTATACGGGTTATTAACCTACGAGCAGTACTTC	CASSLYGLLTYEQYF
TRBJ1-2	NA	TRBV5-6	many	TGTGCCAGCAGCTCCGGATTCGCAGGCTACACCTTC	CASSSGFAGYTF
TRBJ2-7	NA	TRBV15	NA	TGTGCCACCAGCAGAGACAGCTACGAGCAGTACTTC	CATSRDSYEQYF
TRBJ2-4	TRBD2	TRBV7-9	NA	TGTGCCAGCAGCTTAAGCGGGGAAGCCAAAAACATTCAGTACTTC	CASSLSGEAKNIQYF
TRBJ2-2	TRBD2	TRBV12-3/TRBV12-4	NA	TGTGCCAGCAGCGTCGGGGGGGCCGGGGAGCTGTTTTTT	CASSVGGAGELFF
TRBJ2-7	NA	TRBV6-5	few	TGTGCCAGCAGGTACCCCCTTGGCGACGAGCAGTACTTC	CASRYPLGDEQYF
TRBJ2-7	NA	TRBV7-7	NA	TGTGCCAGCAGCTTAGGTCCAGGGGACTCCTACGAGCAGTACTTC	CASSLGPGDSYEQYF
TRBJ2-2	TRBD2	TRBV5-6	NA	TGTGCCAGCAGCTTAGGACTAGCGAACACCGGGGAGCTGTTTTTT	CASSLGLANTGELFF
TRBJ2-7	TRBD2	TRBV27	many	TGTGCCAGCAGTGGGCGGGGGGGGTCCTACGAGCAGTACTTC	CASSGRGGSYEQYF
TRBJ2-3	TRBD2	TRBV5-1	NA	TGCGCCAGCAGCCTCGACGGAGCGGGGGGCCTGCAGTATTTT	CASSLDGAGGLQYF
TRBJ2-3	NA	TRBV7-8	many	TGTGCCAGCAGCTTCACAGATACGCAGTATTTT	CASSFTDTQYF
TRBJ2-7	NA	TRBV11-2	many	TGTGCCAGCAGCTTAGGAGGGACTCACTACGAGCAGTACTTC	CASSLGGTHYEQYF
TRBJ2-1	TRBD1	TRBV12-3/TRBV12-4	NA	TGTGCCAGCAGCTCCGGGACAGGGGGTGTCTATGAGCAGTTCTTC	CASSSGTGGVYEQFF
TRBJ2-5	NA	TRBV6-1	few	TGTGCCAGCACTGAGATTTTAGGGACCCAGTACTTC	CASTEILGTQYF
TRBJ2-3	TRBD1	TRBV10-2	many	TGCGCCAGCAGTGATGAGACAGGGTTTGGAGATACGCAGTATTTT	CASSDETGFGDTQYF
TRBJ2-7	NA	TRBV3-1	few	TGTGCCAGCAGCCCCGACTTGGCCTCCTACGAGCAGTACTTC	CASSPDLASYEQYF
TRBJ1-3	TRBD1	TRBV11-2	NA	TGTGCCATCAGCGACCTCCCGGGACAGACATGCTTT	CAISDLPGQTCF
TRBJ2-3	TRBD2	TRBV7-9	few	TGTGCCAGCAGCGAGACTAGCGGGAGTGCCTATAGTACAGATACGCAGTATTTT	CASSETSGSAYSTDTQYF
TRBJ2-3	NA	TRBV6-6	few	TGTGCCAGCACCCCCCTCCGGGGCCCGCAGTATTTT	CASTPLRGPQYF
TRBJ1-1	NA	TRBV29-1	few	TGCAGCGTTGGGTGGGCGGCGGAAGCTTTCTTT	CSVGWAAEAFF
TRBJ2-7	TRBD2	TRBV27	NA	TGTGCCAGCAACCCAACTAGCGGGGGCTCCTACGAGCAGTACTTC	CASNPTSGGSYEQYF
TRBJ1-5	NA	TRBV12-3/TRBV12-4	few	TGTGCCAGCAGCACCAACCCATCTCTCACGTCGGACGGTCAGCCCCAGCATTTT	CASSTNPSLTSDGQPQHF
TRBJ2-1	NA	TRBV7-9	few	TGTGCCAGCAGGCCCTCGTACCACAATGAGCAGTTCTTC	CASRPSYHNEQFF
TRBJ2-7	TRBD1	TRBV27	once	TGTGCCAGCAGTTTAGGGGCCGGGACAGGGTTTTACGAGCAGTACTTC	CASSLGAGTGFYEQYF
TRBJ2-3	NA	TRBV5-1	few	TGCGCCAGCAGCTTGGTTGGAGAGGATACGCAGTATTTT	CASSLVGEDTQYF
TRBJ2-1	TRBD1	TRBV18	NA	TGTGCCAGCTGGCCGGGACAGGGGGGCTACAATGAGCAGTTCTTC	CASWPGQGGYNEQFF
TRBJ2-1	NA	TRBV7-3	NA	TGTGCCAGCAGCCCCGCCGGGCACCCCACTGAGCAGTTCTTC	CASSPAGHPTEQFF
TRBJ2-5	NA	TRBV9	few	TGTGCCAGCGGCCCCCGCGCCCAAGAGACCCAGTACTTC	CASGPRAQETQYF